Below, one T cell receptor beta chain is given with its context. The CDR3 length is 15 residues. CDR1 is MNHEY and CDR2 is SVGAGI in the germline V gene. Trimming removed 6 bases from V and 3 bases from J, with 18 bases in between. The sample comes from a study of technical replicates of blood from a few donors. Generated by immunoSEQ multiplex PCR, the TCRdb table keeps only in-frame clones and is missing some. The repertoire holds fewer than 65,000 clones, around nine tenths seen once, with 4% to 6.5% in the top ten. The chain is built from TRBV6-5 and TRBJ2-7, with D perhaps matching TRBD1 (5 bases). The sequencing sample was made of PBMCs. This TCR was sampled from a human donor in good health. Some clones in this sample may be carry-over from other donors' samples. Written as DNA, the CDR3 is TGTGCCAGCAGGCCGACAGCGATATTCTTCTACGAGCAGTACTTC. Translated, it gives CASRPTAIFFYEQYF.